The 14 T cell receptor beta chains in this list originate from one sample, sequenced in a study of blood T cell repertoires in COVID-19. Assay used: immunoSEQ multiplex PCR; TCRdb lists only in-frame clones, some missing. The data hold 75,000 to 80,000 clones, with roughly 85% observed a single time. The sample was peripheral blood. Source of these receptors: a human donor in a cohort sampled during active COVID-19.

CDR3 sequence reads: CASSSPGTGDYGYTF. DNA of the CDR3: TGTGCCAGCAGCTCCCCCGGGACAGGAGATTATGGCTACACCTTC. The chain links TRBV7-9 to TRBJ1-2; 8 bases agree with TRBD1. This CDR3 contains 15 residues. CDR1 is SEHNR, CDR2 FQNEAQ, per germline (reference sequence). The trim removed 4 bases at V and 5 bases at J, leaving 9 bases unmatched.

This sequence joins TRBV6-5 and TRBJ2-2; a weak D match, TRBD2 (5 bases). Trimming stripped 2 bases from V and 6 bases from J, with 7 bases between. There are 13 residues in the CDR3. Germline V gives CDR1 MNHEY, CDR2 SVGAGI. Here the CDR3 DNA reads TGTGCCAGCAGTTACCGGCGGGCCGGGGAGCTGTTTTTT. It translates to CASSYRRAGELFF.

The CDR3: CASSQTSGRTQYF. In DNA, the CDR3 is TGTGCCAGCAGTCAGACTAGCGGGAGGACGCAGTATTTT. The J gene is TRBJ2-3, the V gene TRBV6-5, with 13 bases that match TRBD2. CDR1 is MNHEY, CDR2 SVGAGI, per germline. The CDR3 has 13 amino acids. With 5 bases clipped from V and 9 bases from J, the junction kept 2 bases outside the gene matches.

This clone appeared once. The V and J genes are TRBV3-1 (or the pseudogene TRBV3-2) and TRBJ2-5; D uncertain. The length of the CDR3 is 15 residues. Germline V gene lookup returns CDR1 LGHDT and CDR2 YNNKEL (reference sequence). V lost 6 bases to trimming and J lost 3 bases, with 17 bases between them. CDR3 DNA sequence: TGTGCCAGCAGTCACTTATCTGCGGATAAAGAGACCCAGTACTTC. It yields the protein CASSHLSADKETQYF.

V is TRBV6-1 and J is TRBJ1-6; D might be TRBD1 (6 bases). The V and J ends lost 3 bases and 0 bases respectively, with 6 bases between them. Germline values: CDR1 MNHNS, CDR2 SASEGT. The CDR3 length is 15 residues. CDR3 nucleotides: TGTGCCAGCAGTGACAGGGGCTCCTATAATTCACCCCTCCACTTT. Its protein is CASSDRGSYNSPLHF.

The chain links TRBV6-2 or TRBV6-3 to TRBJ2-4; 8 nucleotides agree with TRBD2. Germline CDR1 MNHEY, CDR2 SVGEGT. The CDR3 is 15 residues long. J gave up 4 bases and V 6 bases, and 8 bases lay outside the gene matches. This chain's CDR3 is CASSPPLAGKNIQYF. Written as DNA, the CDR3 is TGTGCCAGCAGCCCACCCCTAGCGGGTAAAAACATTCAGTACTTC.

The genes are TRBV9 and TRBJ2-1; 16 positions match TRBD2. CDR1 and CDR2 from the germline V gene are SGDLS and YYNGEE. J lost 7 bases, V lost 4 bases, and 8 bases had no gene match. The CDR3 runs 17 residues. CDR3 amino acids: CASSPGLAGGPENEQFF. DNA of the CDR3: TGTGCCAGCAGCCCGGGACTAGCGGGAGGGCCTGAGAATGAGCAGTTCTTC.

The V gene is TRBV24-1, the J gene TRBJ1-1; TRBD1 agrees at 7 bases. With 9 bases clipped from V and 11 bases from J, the junction kept 8 bases outside the gene matches. Germline V CDR1 and CDR2: KGHDR, SFDVKD. The CDR3 runs to 11 residues. The CDR3 spells CATRPGQPAFF. CDR3 nucleotides: TGTGCCACCCGGCCGGGACAGCCGGCTTTCTTT.

This chain links TRBV5-4 with TRBJ2-1; possibly TRBD2 for D (6 bases). This CDR3 comprises 17 residues. Per germline, CDR1 SGHNT and CDR2 YYREEE (reference sequence). Trimming took off 0 bases at V and 0 bases at J, with 13 bases between the two ends. CDR3 sequence reads: CASSLGGGISSYNEQFF. Here the CDR3 DNA reads TGTGCCAGCAGCTTGGGTGGCGGGATAAGCTCCTACAATGAGCAGTTCTTC.

The chain uses TRBV7-8 and TRBJ2-1, with D possibly being TRBD2 (5 bases). The V gene's germline CDR1 is SGHVS and CDR2 FQNEAQ. The CDR3 sequence is 15 residues long. Trimming took 3 bases from V and 5 from J, leaving 14 bases between them. The DNA for the CDR3 is TGTGCCAGCAGCTTTCGGGAACTTCCGAACAATGAGCAGTTCTTC. The encoded protein is CASSFRELPNNEQFF.

The CDR3 is CAWSVSSYEQYF. In DNA form, the CDR3 reads TGTGCCTGGAGTGTTAGCTCCTACGAGCAGTACTTC. The chain joins TRBV30 to TRBJ2-7; D unclear. The CDR3 runs 12 residues. Between the trimmed V and J ends, which lost 0 bases and 0 bases, there was a span of 3 bases. CDR1 is GTSNPN and CDR2 is SVGIG in the germline V gene (reference sequence). Together with reference TRBV30 and TRBJ2-7, the CDR3 gives the full variable domain: SQTIHQWPATLVQPVGSPLSLECTVEGTSNPNLYWYRQAAGRGLQLLFYSVGIGQISSEVPQNLSASRPQDRQFILSSKKLLLSDSGFYLCAWSVSSYEQYFGPGTRLTVT.

The rearrangement links TRBV6-6 to TRBJ2-4; a possible D gene is TRBD1 (5 bases). V was clipped by 5 bases and J by 0 bases, with 20 bases between them. CDR3 length equals 18 residues. CDR1 is MNHNY, CDR2 SVGAGI, per germline (reference sequence). CDR3 bases: TGTGCCAGCAGTCCTTACCAGGGCAAGTCTTCAGCCAAAAACATTCAGTACTTC. Translation gives CASSPYQGKSSAKNIQYF.

This clone has a single count. The rearrangement uses TRBV12-3 or TRBV12-4 and TRBJ1-2; a possible D gene is TRBD1 (5 bases). This CDR3 is 13 amino acids long. Trimming pared 1 base from V and 5 bases from J, leaving 8 bases between. The CDR3 spells CASSLGQKYGYTF. CDR3 bases: TGTGCCAGCAGTTTAGGACAGAAGTATGGCTACACCTTC.

This clone has just a few counts. This sequence joins TRBV27 and TRBJ1-1, with 11 bases fitting TRBD1. Unmatched junction bases numbered 6, after V lost 4 bases and J lost 11 bases. Germline CDR1 and CDR2: MNHEY and SMNVEV (reference sequence). The CDR3 has 13 residues. CDR3 sequence: CASSSGTGGWAFF. CDR3 coding DNA: TGTGCCAGCAGTTCAGGGACAGGGGGTTGGGCTTTCTTT.